These 21 T cell receptor beta chains came from one sample sequenced in a study of cytomegalovirus exposure and HLA in healthy donors (dated by TCRdb to 2015 to 2018). The library was obtained by the immunoSEQ multiplex PCR assay. The multiplex PCR relied on a mix of 60 forward primers for TCR Vbeta segments and 13 reverse primers for TCR Jbeta segments. What TCRdb holds here is the immuneACCESS table cut down to in-frame rearrangements. Part of the clones is not present; checked against another copy, under half of the missing clones reflect an unresolved V gene, and the others are unexplained. In all, the sample holds around 150,000 clones, and 76% of those were seen once. The ten largest clones capture roughly 2% of the sample. Specimen: PBMCs. The receptors here all came from a woman aged 40 to 50 in good health and CMV-seronegative.

The V and J genes are TRBV6-5 and TRBJ1-3; tentatively, D is TRBD1 (5 bases). Per germline, CDR1 MNHEY and CDR2 SVGAGI. This CDR3 contains 16 residues. The V and J ends lost 4 bases and 3 bases respectively, with 16 bases between them. Written as DNA, the CDR3 is TGTGCCAGCAGTTCCCCGGGAGGGACTGATGGAAACACCATATATTTT. Amino acid sequence: CASSSPGGTDGNTIYF.

This clone was counted a few times. The chain couples TRBV2 to TRBJ2-7; TRBD2 matches at 11 bases. Germline trimming cut 8 bases from V and 3 bases from J; bases unmatched to any gene: 6. Per the germline V gene, CDR1 is SNHLY and CDR2 is FYNNEI. This CDR3 region has 14 residues. In nucleotides, the CDR3 is TGTGCCAGCCTAATGCTAGCGGGAGGCTACGAGCAGTACTTC. This sequence encodes CASLMLAGGYEQYF.

The sample holds a few counts of this clone. The chain links TRBV29-1 to TRBJ1-1; no definite D call. CDR1 and CDR2 (germline): SQVTM, ANQGSEA. The V gene lost 7 bases and the J gene lost 0 bases, with 12 bases spanning the gap. The CDR3 is made up of 13 amino acids. Here the CDR3 reads CSAAGVVNTEAFF. CDR3 nucleotide sequence: TGCAGCGCAGCAGGCGTAGTGAACACTGAAGCTTTCTTT.

The J gene is TRBJ2-5, the V gene TRBV6-1; D remains ambiguous. Looked up from germline, CDR1 is MNHNS and CDR2 is SASEGT. V dropped 0 bases and J dropped 7 bases, with 9 bases sitting between them. The CDR3 is 13 amino acids. The CDR3 sequence is CASSEAHYRTQYF. CDR3 nucleotides: TGTGCCAGCAGTGAAGCCCACTATAGGACCCAGTACTTC.

The chain joins TRBV10-1 to TRBJ1-5; 8 bases agree with TRBD1. V shed 6 bases and J 4 bases; nucleotides not matched to a gene: 8. The CDR3 length is 15 residues. Germline lookup yields CDR1 WNHNN and CDR2 SYGVQD (reference sequence). CDR3 region: CASRTPGGGNQPQHF. Here the CDR3 DNA reads TGCGCCAGCAGAACGCCAGGGGGCGGGAATCAGCCCCAGCATTTT.

V usage is TRBV19 and J usage is TRBJ1-2; D remains unclear. This CDR3 has 11 residues. Trimming removed 3 bases at V and 6 bases at J, with 5 bases between. Germline-derived CDR1 and CDR2 are LNHDA and SQIVND (reference sequence). The CDR3 DNA sequence: TGTGCCAGTAGTATCGGGAATGGCTACACCTTC. Translation: CASSIGNGYTF.

This clone was found many times. The chain recombines TRBV13 with TRBJ1-5; TRBD1 might be the D (5 bases). The CDR3 has 15 residues. V was clipped by 5 bases and J by 2 bases, with 13 bases between them. Germline values: CDR1 PRHDT, CDR2 FYEKMQ (reference sequence). CDR3 sequence: CASSIRVGGNQPQHF. The DNA of the CDR3 is TGTGCCAGCAGCATCAGGGTGGGTGGCAATCAGCCCCAGCATTTT.

The J gene is TRBJ2-1, the V gene TRBV18, with 8 bases matching TRBD2. The CDR3 is 17 amino acids. Germline CDR1 KGHSH, CDR2 LQKENI. Germline trimming cut 6 bases from V and 4 bases from J; bases unmatched to any gene: 14. Here the CDR3 DNA reads TGTGCCAGCTCCTATCCCCCGAGCAGCGGGGGATACAATGAGCAGTTCTTC. Translated: CASSYPPSSGGYNEQFF. Using reference TRBV18 and TRBJ2-1 for the parts outside the CDR3, the full variable domain is NAGVMQNPRHLVRRRGQEARLRCSPMKGHSHVYWYRQLPEEGLKFMVYLQKENIIDESGMPKERFSAEFPKEGPSILRIQQVVRGDSAAYFCASSYPPSSGGYNEQFFGPGTRLTVL.

This sequence joins TRBV7-9 and TRBJ1-2, with a weak D call TRBD1 (6 bases). CDR3 size: 17 residues. Trimming shortened V by 5 bases and J by 0 bases, and 19 bases separated the two germline ends. Per germline, CDR1 SEHNR and CDR2 FQNEAQ (reference sequence). The CDR3 sequence is CASSPPHTGKTNYGYTF. The CDR3, as DNA: TGTGCCAGCAGCCCACCCCATACAGGGAAGACTAACTATGGCTACACCTTC.

The genes are TRBV5-1 and TRBJ1-1; the D gene is possibly TRBD1 (6 bases). The germline V gene has CDR1 SGHRS and CDR2 YFSETQ. This CDR3 contains 15 residues. Trimming left V 6 bases short and J 3 bases short, with 18 bases between. The CDR3 coding sequence is TGCGCCAGCAAAATTGGGGGGGGGCAGGACACTGAAGCTTTCTTT. This sequence encodes CASKIGGGQDTEAFF.

This clone was seen once. The chain recombines TRBV10-3 with TRBJ2-1; 14 positions agree with TRBD2. CDR1 is ENHRY, CDR2 SYGVKD, per germline. V trimming: 9 bases; J trimming: 4 bases; junction bases outside the gene matches: 14. This CDR3 region has 18 residues. The DNA for the CDR3 is TGTGCCATTGGACTAGCGGGAGGACCTCGGGAGGCGTACAATGAGCAGTTCTTC. Translated: CAIGLAGGPREAYNEQFF.

The chain has TRBV18 and TRBJ1-3; 8 bases agree with TRBD1. The V gene end was trimmed by 6 bases and the J gene end by 2 bases; junction bases not matched to a gene: 3. The CDR3 length is 14 residues. The germline V gene has CDR1 KGHSH and CDR2 LQKENI. CDR3 nucleotides: TGTGCCAGCTCTTACAGGGGGACTGGAAACACCATATATTTT. This encodes CASSYRGTGNTIYF. The variable domain in full, with the rest retrieved from reference TRBV18 and TRBJ1-3, is NAGVMQNPRHLVRRRGQEARLRCSPMKGHSHVYWYRQLPEEGLKFMVYLQKENIIDESGMPKERFSAEFPKEGPSILRIQQVVRGDSAAYFCASSYRGTGNTIYFGEGSWLTVV.

This chain joins TRBV2 and TRBJ2-5; 9 bases match TRBD2. The CDR3 contains 15 residues. The junction had 5 bases not matched to a gene; V was cut back by 4 bases and J by 2 bases. The germline gives CDR1 SNHLY, CDR2 FYNNEI. The chain's CDR3 is CASSGVAGAQETQYF. Written as DNA, the CDR3 is TGTGCCAGCAGTGGGGTAGCGGGGGCTCAAGAGACCCAGTACTTC. The full variable domain, with the rest looked up from reference TRBV2 and TRBJ2-5, is EPEVTQTPSHQVTQMGQEVILRCVPISNHLYFYWYRQILGQKVEFLVSFYNNEISEKSEIFDDQFSVERPDGSNFTLKIRSTKLEDSAMYFCASSGVAGAQETQYFGPGTRLLVL.

The chain employs TRBV5-1 and TRBJ2-7, with 12 bases aligning to TRBD2. V was pared by 4 bases and J by 2 bases, with 4 bases of the junction left unmatched. Looked up from germline, CDR1 is SGHRS and CDR2 is YFSETQ. The CDR3 covers 15 residues. CDR3 in amino acids: CASSEGLAGTYEQYF. The DNA of the CDR3 is TGCGCCAGCAGCGAAGGACTAGCGGGAACCTACGAGCAGTACTTC.

The chain joins TRBV27 to TRBJ1-6; the match to TRBD1 covers 10 bases. This CDR3 region has 17 residues. Germline V gene sequence: CDR1 MNHEY, CDR2 SMNVEV (reference sequence). V was pared by 3 bases and J by 8 bases, with 10 bases of the junction left unmatched. CDR3 nucleotide sequence: TGTGCCAGCAGTTTCGGGGGACAGGGGCGATTTTATTCACCCCTCCACTTT. This translates into CASSFGGQGRFYSPLHF.

The chain joins TRBV11-2 to TRBJ2-3; D may be TRBD2 (7 bases). The CDR3 spans 15 residues. Trimming took off 6 bases at V and 5 bases at J, with 18 bases between the two ends. Germline V gene data show CDR1 as SGHAT and CDR2 as FQNNGV. CDR3 amino acids: CASSFTGGSGDTQYF. CDR3 coding DNA: TGTGCCAGCAGTTTCACGGGGGGCTCGGGAGATACGCAGTATTTT.

The sample holds one count of this clone. The chain recombines TRBV4-1 with TRBJ2-3, with 7 bases that match TRBD2. The germline gives CDR1 MGHRA, CDR2 YSYEKL. The CDR3 extends over 15 amino acids. With 1 base clipped from V and 2 bases from J, the junction kept 3 bases outside the gene matches. The CDR3 region is CASSQVGGNTDTQYF. DNA of the CDR3: TGCGCCAGCAGCCAAGTCGGGGGGAACACAGATACGCAGTATTTT.

This clone was observed a few times. The chain uses TRBV6-4 and TRBJ1-5; 8 nucleotides line up with TRBD1. CDR3 length equals 15 residues. CDR1 and CDR2 (germline): MRHNA, SNTAGT. J gave up 4 bases and V 4 bases, and 6 bases lay outside the gene matches. This chain's CDR3 is CASSVSGGENQPQHF. CDR3 DNA sequence: TGTGCCAGCAGTGTATCAGGGGGCGAAAATCAGCCCCAGCATTTT.

On this clone itself: Other DNA sequences in this specimen translate into the identical CDR3. This sequence joins TRBV5-1 and TRBJ2-7; 8 bases agree with TRBD1. V lost 0 bases and J lost 2; bases outside the gene matches: 4. In germline, CDR1 is SGHRS, CDR2 YFSETQ. The CDR3 loop spans 15 amino acids. The DNA for the CDR3 is TGCGCCAGCAGCTTGGGGGGGACAGGAACCTACGAGCAGTACTTC. Its translation is CASSLGGTGTYEQYF.

The chain combines TRBV10-1 with TRBJ1-5; D unclear. Between the trimmed V and J ends, which lost 0 bases and 6 bases, there was a span of 6 bases. Germline CDR1 reads WNHNN; CDR2 reads SYGVQD (reference sequence). There are 13 residues in the CDR3. CDR3: CASSESVAQPQHF. The CDR3 bases are TGCGCCAGCAGTGAGTCGGTGGCTCAGCCCCAGCATTTT.

This clone was observed a few times. V is TRBV7-6 and J is TRBJ2-2; 11 bases map to TRBD2. Looked up from germline, CDR1 is SGHVS and CDR2 is FNYEAQ. This CDR3 spans 15 amino acids. Trimming took 4 bases from V and 5 from J; bases not matched to a gene: 3. Written as DNA, the CDR3 is TGTGCCAGCAGCTCGGCTAGCGGGGGGACCGGGGAGCTGTTTTTT. As protein: CASSSASGGTGELFF.